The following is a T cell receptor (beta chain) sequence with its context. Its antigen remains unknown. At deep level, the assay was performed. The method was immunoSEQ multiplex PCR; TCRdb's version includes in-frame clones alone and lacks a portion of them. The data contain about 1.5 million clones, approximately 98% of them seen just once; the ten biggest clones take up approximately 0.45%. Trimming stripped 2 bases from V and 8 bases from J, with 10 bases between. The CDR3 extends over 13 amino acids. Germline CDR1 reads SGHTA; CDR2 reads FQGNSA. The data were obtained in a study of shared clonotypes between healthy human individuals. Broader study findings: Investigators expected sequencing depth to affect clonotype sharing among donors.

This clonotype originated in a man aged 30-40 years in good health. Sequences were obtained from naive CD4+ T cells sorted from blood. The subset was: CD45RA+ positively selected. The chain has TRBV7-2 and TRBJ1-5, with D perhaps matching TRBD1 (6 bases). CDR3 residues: CASSLYREEPQHF. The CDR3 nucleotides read TGTGCCAGCAGCTTATACAGGGAGGAGCCCCAGCATTTT.